Shown below are 14 T cell receptor beta chains from a single sample sequenced in a study of post-analysis software for immune sequencing data. Points from the study as a whole: Patients had higher frequencies than controls of roughly five TRBV segments, including TRBV5-6, TRBV5-1 and TRBV20-1.

Presence of unique molecular identifiers characterized the TCR beta cDNA libraries. MiXCR was run by TCRdb on the PCR reads, yielding one entry per CDR3 protein. The data contain hundreds of thousands of distinct CDR3 sequences, approximately 59% of them singletons. Their antigens remain unidentified. The sequenced sample was blood. The receptors here all came from a girl aged 2 to 9 with multiple sclerosis.

The chain employs TRBV29-1 and TRBJ2-3; possibly TRBD1 or TRBD2 for D (6 bases each). This CDR3 spans 17 amino acids. Germline loops: CDR1 SQVTM, CDR2 ANQGSEA. Trimming stripped 3 bases from V and 1 base from J, with 20 bases between. The CDR3 DNA reads as TGCAGCGTTGAGGGGGCCGGGACGGGGGACGGCACAGATACGCAGTATTTT. It yields the protein CSVEGAGTGDGTDTQYF.

This clonotype has just one count. Mismatch with germline at one junction end may stem from a read error. The chain joins TRBV29-1 to TRBJ2-1; no clear D gene. There are 15 residues in the CDR3. Germline CDR1 reads SQVTM; CDR2 reads ANQGSEA. CDR3: CSGETLGSSYNEQFF. The CDR3 nucleotides are TGCAGCGGTGAAACCTTAGGTAGCTCCTACAATGAGCAGTTCTTC.

In its sample, this clonotype was seen a few times. This chain links TRBV24-1 with TRBJ2-3; no firm D call. V shed 4 bases and J shed 5 bases, with 9 bases lying between them. CDR3 size: 13 residues. Per the germline V gene, CDR1 is KGHDR and CDR2 is SFDVKD. In DNA form, the CDR3 reads TGTGCCACCAGTGACTCCGCGATAGATACGCAGTATTTT. This codes for CATSDSAIDTQYF.

A few counts support this clonotype. The CDR3 DNA is TGTGCCAGCAGCTTAGCGGGGGGGCCCTATCCCTACAATGAGCAGTTCTTC. Its translation is CASSLAGGPYPYNEQFF. V usage is TRBV6-2 or TRBV6-3 and J usage is TRBJ2-1, with 11 bases that match TRBD2. The germline CDR1 and CDR2 sequences are MNHEY and SVGEGT. This CDR3 contains 17 residues. V shed 6 bases and J 2 bases; nucleotides not matched to a gene: 9.

V is TRBV4-3 and J is TRBJ1-2, with D perhaps TRBD1 (5 bases). The length of the CDR3 is 14 residues. Looked up from germline, CDR1 is LGHNA and CDR2 is YSLEER. The V gene lost 5 bases and the J gene lost 0 bases, with 10 bases spanning the gap. This chain's CDR3 is CASSSGQANYGYTF. The CDR3 DNA reads as TGCGCCAGCAGCTCGGGGCAGGCTAACTATGGCTACACCTTC.

The chain uses TRBV5-6 and TRBJ1-1; D perhaps matches TRBD1 (6 bases). The CDR3 is 15 residues long. Germline V gene lookup returns CDR1 SGHDT and CDR2 YYEEEE. The V end lost 2 bases, the J end lost 0 bases, and 11 bases lay between the germline ends. DNA for the CDR3: TGTGCCAGCAGCTTCGGGACAACTATGAACACTGAAGCTTTCTTT. Translation: CASSFGTTMNTEAFF.

The rearrangement links TRBV7-6 to TRBJ2-1, with D perhaps TRBD1 or TRBD2 (5 bases each). This CDR3 region has 17 residues. Trimming took off 1 base at V and 0 bases at J, with 13 bases between the two ends. Germline CDR1 is SGHVS and CDR2 is FNYEAQ. The CDR3: CASSLGRGTVSYNEQFF. CDR3 coding DNA: TGTGCCAGCAGCTTAGGTCGGGGCACTGTCTCCTACAATGAGCAGTTCTTC.

The chain has TRBV6-6 and TRBJ1-5; 7 nucleotides align to TRBD1. Germline V gene sequence: CDR1 MNHNY, CDR2 SVGAGI (reference sequence). The J segment lost 4 bases and the V segment lost 4 bases, leaving 13 bases of the junction unmatched. The CDR3 is 17 amino acids. The CDR3 here is CASSSVTARGRNQPQHF. CDR3 nucleotides: TGTGCCAGCAGTTCCGTAACTGCAAGGGGGCGGAATCAGCCCCAGCATTTT.

The chain employs TRBV20-1 and TRBJ1-5; tentative D call: TRBD1 (5 bases). In germline, CDR1 is DFQATT, CDR2 SNEGSKA (reference sequence). This CDR3 contains 13 residues. Deletions cut 5 bases from V and 5 bases from J, with 13 bases between. The DNA for the CDR3 is TGCAGTGCTTCCGGCGTGGGGGATCAGCCCCAGCATTTT. Its protein product is CSASGVGDQPQHF.

This clonotype appeared a few times. The chain is built from TRBV20-1 and TRBJ2-1, with 15 bases identical to TRBD2. CDR1 is DFQATT, CDR2 SNEGSKA, per germline (reference sequence). This CDR3 has 19 amino acids. V dropped 5 bases and J dropped 4; count of bases not matched to a gene: 15. CDR3 sequence reads: CSAGGLAGGISTMYNEQFF. As DNA, the CDR3 is TGCAGTGCTGGAGGACTAGCGGGAGGGATTTCGACTATGTACAATGAGCAGTTCTTC.

The genes are TRBV6-6 and TRBJ1-2; 10 bases match TRBD1. Trimming cost V 0 bases and J 4 bases; bases outside gene matches: 2. The length of the CDR3 is 15 residues. CDR1 is MNHNY, CDR2 SVGAGI, per germline (reference sequence). The CDR3 DNA reads TGTGCCAGCAGTTACTCGGGGGACAGGGGCTATGGCTACACCTTC. Its protein is CASSYSGDRGYGYTF.

The chain uses TRBV2 and TRBJ1-2, with 7 bases matching TRBD1. In germline, CDR1 is SNHLY, CDR2 FYNNEI. This CDR3 is 15 amino acids long. V lost 4 bases, J lost 7 bases, and 12 bases stayed unmatched. The CDR3 loop is CASSGSRGAPAGYTF. CDR3 coding DNA: TGTGCCAGCAGTGGTAGCAGGGGGGCTCCCGCTGGCTACACCTTC.

The chain uses TRBV5-1 and TRBJ1-4, with D tentatively TRBD1 (5 bases). The CDR3 sequence is 13 residues long. The V and J ends lost 4 bases and 14 bases respectively, with 18 bases between them. Per germline, CDR1 SGHRS and CDR2 YFSETQ. CDR3 in amino acids: CASSLPGTADLFF. The CDR3 DNA follows: TGCGCCAGCAGCCTACCCGGGACGGCAGACCTGTTTTTT.

The chain employs TRBV7-7 and TRBJ2-1; either TRBD1 or TRBD2 may fit D (6 bases each). The CDR3 contains 14 residues. Between the trimmed V and J ends, which lost 5 bases and 6 bases, there was a span of 14 bases. CDR1 and CDR2 from the germline V gene are SSHAT and FNYEAQ (reference sequence). Here the CDR3 reads CASSEIPGANEQFF. CDR3 coding DNA: TGTGCCAGCAGCGAGATTCCGGGGGCCAATGAGCAGTTCTTC.